This T cell receptor (beta chain) was identified during a study of cytomegalovirus exposure and HLA in healthy donors. Comments on this clone: Its specificity is not known.

Findings and caveats of the study: Most subjects had HLA-A and HLA-B alleles reportedly predicted accurately by TCR beta sequences.

Trimming pared 1 base from V and 4 bases from J, leaving 8 bases between. The V gene's germline CDR1 is SGHRS and CDR2 YFSETQ. This CDR3 has 13 amino acids. The study ran its PCR with 60 Vbeta and 13 Jbeta primers. Profiling relied on immunoSEQ multiplex PCR, and the TCRdb table lists in-frame clones only, not all of them. The sample table sets out 150,000 to 200,000 clones. This receptor was obtained from a boy aged 5-17 years in good health and CMV-seronegative. The specimen sequenced was PBMCs. This chain uses TRBV5-1 with TRBJ1-1; no clear D gene. CDR3 protein: CASSLLSGTEAFF. CDR3 coding DNA: TGCGCCAGCAGCTTGCTTTCGGGCACTGAAGCTTTCTTT.